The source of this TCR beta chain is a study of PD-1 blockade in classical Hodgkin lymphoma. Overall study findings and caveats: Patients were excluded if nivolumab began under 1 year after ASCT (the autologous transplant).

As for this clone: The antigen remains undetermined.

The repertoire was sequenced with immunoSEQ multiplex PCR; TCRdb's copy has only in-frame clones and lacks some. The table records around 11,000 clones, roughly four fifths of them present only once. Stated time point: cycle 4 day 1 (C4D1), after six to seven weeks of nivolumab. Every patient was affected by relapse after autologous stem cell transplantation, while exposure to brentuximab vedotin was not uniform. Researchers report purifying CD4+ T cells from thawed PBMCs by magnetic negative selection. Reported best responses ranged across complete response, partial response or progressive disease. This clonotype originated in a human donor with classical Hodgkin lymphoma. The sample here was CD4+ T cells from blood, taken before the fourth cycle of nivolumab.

As DNA, the CDR3 is TGTGCCAGCTCACCTCCCGCCAACTATGGCTACACCTTC. Protein product: CASSPPANYGYTF. This chain links TRBV18 with TRBJ1-2, with no clear D. CDR1 is KGHSH, CDR2 LQKENI, per germline. Trimming shortened V by 3 bases and J by 2 bases, and 7 bases separated the two germline ends. The CDR3 length is 13 residues.